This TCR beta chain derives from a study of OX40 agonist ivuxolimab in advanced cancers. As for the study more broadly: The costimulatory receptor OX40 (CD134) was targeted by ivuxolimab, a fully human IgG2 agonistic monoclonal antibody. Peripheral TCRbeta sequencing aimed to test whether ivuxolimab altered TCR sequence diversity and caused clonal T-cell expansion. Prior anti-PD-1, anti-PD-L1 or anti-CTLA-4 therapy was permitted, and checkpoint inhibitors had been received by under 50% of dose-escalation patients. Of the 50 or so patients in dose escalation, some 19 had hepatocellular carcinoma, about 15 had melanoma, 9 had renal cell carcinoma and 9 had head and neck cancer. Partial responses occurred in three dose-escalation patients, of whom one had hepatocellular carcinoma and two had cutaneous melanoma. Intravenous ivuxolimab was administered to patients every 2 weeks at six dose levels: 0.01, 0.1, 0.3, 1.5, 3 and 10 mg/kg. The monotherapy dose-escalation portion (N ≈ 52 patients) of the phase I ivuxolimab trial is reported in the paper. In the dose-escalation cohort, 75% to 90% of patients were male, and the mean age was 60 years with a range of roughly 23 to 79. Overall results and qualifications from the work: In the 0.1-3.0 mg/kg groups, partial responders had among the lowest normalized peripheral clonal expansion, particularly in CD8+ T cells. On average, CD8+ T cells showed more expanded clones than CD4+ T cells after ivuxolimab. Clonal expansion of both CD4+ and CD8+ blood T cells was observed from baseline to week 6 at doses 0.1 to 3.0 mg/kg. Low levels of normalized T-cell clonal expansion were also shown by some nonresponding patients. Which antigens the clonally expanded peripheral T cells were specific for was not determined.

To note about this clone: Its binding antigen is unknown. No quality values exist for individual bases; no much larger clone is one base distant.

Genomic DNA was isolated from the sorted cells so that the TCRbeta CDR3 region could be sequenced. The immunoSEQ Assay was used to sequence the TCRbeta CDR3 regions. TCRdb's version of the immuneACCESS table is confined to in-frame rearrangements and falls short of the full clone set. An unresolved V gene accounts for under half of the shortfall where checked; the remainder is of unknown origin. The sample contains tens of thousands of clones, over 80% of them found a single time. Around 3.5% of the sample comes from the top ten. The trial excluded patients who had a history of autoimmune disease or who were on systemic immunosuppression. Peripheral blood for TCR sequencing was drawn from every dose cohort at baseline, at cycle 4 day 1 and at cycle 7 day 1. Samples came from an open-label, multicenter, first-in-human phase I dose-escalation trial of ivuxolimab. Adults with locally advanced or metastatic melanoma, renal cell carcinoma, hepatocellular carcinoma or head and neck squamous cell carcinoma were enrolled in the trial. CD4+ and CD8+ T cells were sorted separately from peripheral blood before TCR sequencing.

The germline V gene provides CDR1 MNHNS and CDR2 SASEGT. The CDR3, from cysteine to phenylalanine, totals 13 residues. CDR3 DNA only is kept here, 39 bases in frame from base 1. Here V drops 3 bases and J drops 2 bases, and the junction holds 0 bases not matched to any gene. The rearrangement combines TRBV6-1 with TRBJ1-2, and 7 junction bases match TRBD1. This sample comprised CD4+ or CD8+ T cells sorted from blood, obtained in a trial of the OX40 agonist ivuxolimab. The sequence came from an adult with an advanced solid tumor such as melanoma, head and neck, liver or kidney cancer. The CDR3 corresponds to CASSDRGNYGYTF. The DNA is TGTGCCAGCAGTGACAGGGGGAACTATGGCTACACCTTC.